This T cell receptor (beta chain) was captured in a study of CD8+ T cells in alopecia areata. Background on the study: Treated patients received oral tofacitinib, 5 to 10 mg twice daily. Study-wide results and caveats: Tofacitinib significantly lowered scalp clonality and expanded CD8+ clones among the top 100.

Following extraction, RNA underwent reverse transcription to cDNA, which served as the sequencing template. The method was immunoSEQ multiplex PCR; TCRdb's version includes in-frame clones alone and lacks a portion of them. The repertoire holds roughly 170,000 clones, with 58% as singletons. For this clone: Its specificity is unknown.

Treatment meaning: oral pan-JAK inhibitor, 5-10 mg twice daily. Lesional scalp tissue (obtained by punch biopsy) and peripheral blood were collected from alopecia areata patients. Separation by sorting yielded CD4+ and CD8+ T cells from PBMCs. CDR3 length equals 16 residues. The J segment lost 4 bases and the V segment lost 4 bases, leaving 9 bases of the junction unmatched. Germline values: CDR1 SGHRS, CDR2 YFSETQ. The gene calls are TRBV5-1 and TRBJ1-4, with 8 bases lining up with TRBD1. The source material was CD8+ T cells sorted from blood, sampled at week 24, from a patient treated with tofacitinib. The sequence came from a human donor with alopecia areata. CDR3 sequence (DNA): TGCGCCAGCAGCCCGTCGACAGGGGCCGTTAATGAAAAACTGTTTTTT. This sequence encodes CASSPSTGAVNEKLFF.